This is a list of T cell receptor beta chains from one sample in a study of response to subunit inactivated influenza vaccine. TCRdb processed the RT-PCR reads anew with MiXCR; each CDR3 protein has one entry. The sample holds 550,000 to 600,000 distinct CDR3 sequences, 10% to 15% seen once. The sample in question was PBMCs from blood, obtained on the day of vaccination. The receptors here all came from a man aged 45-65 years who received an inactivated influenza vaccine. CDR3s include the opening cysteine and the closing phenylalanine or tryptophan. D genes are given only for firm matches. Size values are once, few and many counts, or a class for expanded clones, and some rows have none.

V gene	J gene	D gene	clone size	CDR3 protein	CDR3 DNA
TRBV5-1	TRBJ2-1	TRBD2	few	CASSLGASGGVKEQFF	TGCGCCAGCAGCTTGGGAGCCAGCGGGGGAGTGAAGGAGCAGTTCTTC
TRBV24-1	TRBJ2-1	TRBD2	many	CATSGPTGLATNNEQFF	TGTGCCACCAGTGGTCCGACGGGACTAGCGACCAACAATGAGCAGTTCTTC
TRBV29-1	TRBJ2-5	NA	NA	CSVIRQPQETQYF	TGCAGCGTGATACGACAGCCCCAAGAGACCCAGTACTTC
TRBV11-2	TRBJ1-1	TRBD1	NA	CASSSNRGKNTEAFF	TGTGCCAGCAGCTCCAACAGGGGCAAGAACACTGAAGCTTTCTTT
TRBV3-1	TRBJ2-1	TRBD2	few	CASSQDVAGARSYNEQFF	TGTGCCAGCAGCCAAGATGTTGCGGGAGCAAGGTCCTACAATGAGCAGTTCTTC
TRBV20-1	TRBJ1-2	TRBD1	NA	CSASQTGTGYGYTF	TGCAGTGCTAGTCAGACCGGGACAGGGTATGGCTACACCTTC
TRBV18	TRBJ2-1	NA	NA	CASSPTLLAELYNEQFF	TGTGCCAGCTCACCTACCCTTTTAGCGGAGCTCTACAATGAGCAGTTCTTC
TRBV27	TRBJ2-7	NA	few	CASSSGPSEQYF	TGTGCCAGCAGTTCTGGCCCCTCCGAGCAGTACTTC
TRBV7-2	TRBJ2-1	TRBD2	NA	CASSFGRLADYNEQFF	TGTGCCAGCAGCTTTGGAAGACTAGCGGACTACAATGAGCAGTTCTTC
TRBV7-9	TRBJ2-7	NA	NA	CASSTGTGDYEQYF	TGTGCCAGCAGCACGGGCACTGGCGACTACGAGCAGTACTTC
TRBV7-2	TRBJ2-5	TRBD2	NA	CASSRSGGKQETQYF	TGTGCCAGCAGCAGAAGCGGGGGGAAACAAGAGACCCAGTACTTC
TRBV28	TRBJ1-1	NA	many	CASSFRGGNMNTEAFF	TGTGCCAGCAGTTTTCGGGGGGGTAACATGAACACTGAAGCTTTCTTT
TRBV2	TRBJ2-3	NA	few	CASSEDVYLGTQYF	TGTGCCAGCAGTGAAGACGTCTACCTGGGTACGCAGTATTTT
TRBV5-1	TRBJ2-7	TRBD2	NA	CASSSTSGQFYEQYF	TGCGCCAGCAGCTCGACTAGCGGGCAATTCTACGAGCAGTACTTC
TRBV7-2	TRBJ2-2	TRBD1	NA	CASSLARGTGGYTGELFF	TGTGCCAGCAGCTTAGCTCGCGGGACAGGGGGATACACCGGGGAGCTGTTTTTT
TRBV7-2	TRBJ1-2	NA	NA	CASSLVDSLNYGYTF	TGTGCCAGCAGCTTAGTGGACAGCCTTAACTATGGCTACACCTTC
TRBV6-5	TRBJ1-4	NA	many	CASSYVTGEKLFF	TGTGCCAGCAGTTACGTAACAGGGGAAAAACTGTTTTTT
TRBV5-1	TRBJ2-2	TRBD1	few	CASSSGQGTGELFF	TGCGCCAGCAGCTCTGGACAGGGTACCGGGGAGCTGTTTTTT
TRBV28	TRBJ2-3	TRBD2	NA	CASSFLISPGTSGTDTQYF	TGTGCCAGCAGTTTCCTGATATCCCCCGGGACTAGCGGCACAGATACGCAGTATTTT
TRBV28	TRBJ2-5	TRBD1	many	CASSAPGTAYQETQYF	TGTGCCAGCAGTGCGCCAGGGACAGCGTACCAAGAGACCCAGTACTTC
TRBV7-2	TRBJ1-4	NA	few	CASNEDGMFNEKLFF	TGTGCCAGCAACGAGGACGGAATGTTTAATGAAAAACTGTTTTTT
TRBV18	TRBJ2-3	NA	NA	CASSPPVGPEGTQYF	TGTGCCAGCTCACCACCGGTGGGGCCTGAGGGTACGCAGTATTTT
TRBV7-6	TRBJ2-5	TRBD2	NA	CASSHGLAGETQYF	TGTGCCAGCAGTCACGGACTAGCGGGAGAGACCCAGTACTTC
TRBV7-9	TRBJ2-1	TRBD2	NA	CASGDGRAPSYNEQFF	TGTGCCAGCGGCGACGGGAGGGCCCCATCCTACAATGAGCAGTTCTTC
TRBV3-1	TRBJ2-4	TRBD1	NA	CASSQRDRGLLYIQYF	TGTGCCAGCAGCCAGCGGGACAGGGGGCTTCTTTACATTCAGTACTTC
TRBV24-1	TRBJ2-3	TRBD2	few	CATSEQRGLDTQYF	TGTGCCACCAGTGAACAGCGGGGGTTAGATACGCAGTATTTT
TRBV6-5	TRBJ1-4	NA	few	CASSYATGGGNEKLFF	TGTGCCAGCAGTTACGCGACAGGAGGTGGCAATGAAAAACTGTTTTTT
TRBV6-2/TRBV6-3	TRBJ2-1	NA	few	CASRSSNREGEQFF	TGTGCCAGCAGATCATCCAACAGGGAAGGTGAGCAGTTCTTC
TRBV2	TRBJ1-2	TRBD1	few	CASRRQGPWDGYTF	TGTGCCAGCAGAAGACAGGGCCCTTGGGATGGCTACACCTTC
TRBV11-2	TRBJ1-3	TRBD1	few	CASNRDRGSGNTIYF	TGTGCCAGCAACCGGGACAGGGGCTCTGGAAACACCATATATTTT
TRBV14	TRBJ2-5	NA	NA	CASSQGDGQTQYF	TGTGCCAGCAGCCAGGGTGACGGCCAGACCCAGTACTTC
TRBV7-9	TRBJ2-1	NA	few	CASSLGAGRSYNEQFF	TGTGCCAGCAGCTTAGGAGCCGGGCGATCCTACAATGAGCAGTTCTTC
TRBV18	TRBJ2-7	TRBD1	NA	CASSPKSSHRGYEQYF	TGTGCCAGCTCACCAAAGTCCTCCCACAGGGGTTACGAGCAGTACTTC
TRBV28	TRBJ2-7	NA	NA	CASSYRGVSYEQYF	TGTGCCAGCAGCTACCGGGGCGTCTCCTACGAGCAGTACTTC
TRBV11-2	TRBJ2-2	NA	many	CASSLGGSGGNTGELFF	TGTGCCAGCAGCTTAGGTGGAAGCGGAGGGAACACCGGGGAGCTGTTTTTT
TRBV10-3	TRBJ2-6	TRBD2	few	CAISVASGAGANVLTF	TGTGCCATCAGTGTGGCTAGCGGGGCTGGGGCCAACGTCCTGACTTTC
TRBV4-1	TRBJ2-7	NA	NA	CASSQVWQAKSYEQYF	TGCGCCAGCAGCCAGGTCTGGCAGGCAAAATCCTACGAGCAGTACTTC